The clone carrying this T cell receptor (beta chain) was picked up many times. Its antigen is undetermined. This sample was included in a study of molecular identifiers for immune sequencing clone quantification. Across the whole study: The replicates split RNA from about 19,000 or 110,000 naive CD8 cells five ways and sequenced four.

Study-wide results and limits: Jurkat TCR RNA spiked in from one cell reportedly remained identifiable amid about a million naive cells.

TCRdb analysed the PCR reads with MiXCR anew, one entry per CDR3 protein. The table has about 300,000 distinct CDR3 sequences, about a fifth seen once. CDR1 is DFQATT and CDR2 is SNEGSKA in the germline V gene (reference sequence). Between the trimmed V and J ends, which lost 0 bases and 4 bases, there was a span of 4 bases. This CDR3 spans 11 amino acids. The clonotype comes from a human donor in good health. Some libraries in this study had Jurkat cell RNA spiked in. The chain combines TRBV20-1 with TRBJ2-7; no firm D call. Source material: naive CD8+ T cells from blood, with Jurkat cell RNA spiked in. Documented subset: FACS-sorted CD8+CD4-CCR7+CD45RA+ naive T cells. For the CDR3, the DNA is TGCAGTGCTAGAGATCATTACGAGCAGTACTTC. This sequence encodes CSARDHYEQYF.